The rows below give T cell receptor beta chains drawn from one sample of a study of blood T cells in healthy people across ages. TCRdb ran MiXCR on the 5' RACE reads and lists one entry per CDR3 protein. The sample holds more than 650,000 distinct CDR3 sequences; roughly 25% are singletons and the top ten take around 3%. This sample was shared with a second study, whose subject was T cells of mothers and their children.

The specimen was blood. The source is a boy younger than 18 in good health. CDR3s include the opening cysteine and the closing phenylalanine or tryptophan. The D gene is left open where the match is weak. Rows give clone size only sometimes, using once, few, many, or a class for an expanded clone.

CDR3: CASSSGDSNYEQYF
DNA: TGCGCCAGCAGCTCAGGGGACAGTAACTACGAGCAGTACTTC
V: TRBV5-1
J: TRBJ2-7
D: TRBD1
size: few

CDR3: CSVVSFTTGANVLTF
DNA: TGCAGCGTTGTTTCGTTTACCACTGGGGCCAACGTCCTGACTTTC
V: TRBV29-1
J: TRBJ2-6
D: -
size: few

CDR3: CASSLESGIEQYF
DNA: TGCGCCAGCAGCTTGGAGTCCGGGATCGAGCAGTACTTC
V: TRBV5-1
J: TRBJ2-7
D: -
size: -

CDR3: CASSYHRDRGSNGELFF
DNA: TGTGCCAGCAGTTACCACCGGGACAGGGGAAGTAACGGGGAGCTGTTTTTT
V: TRBV2
J: TRBJ2-2
D: TRBD1
size: -

CDR3: CSASTSDQETQYF
DNA: TGCAGTGCTAGTACCAGCGATCAAGAGACCCAGTACTTC
V: TRBV20-1
J: TRBJ2-5
D: -
size: few

CDR3: CASSNQGRGAYEQYF
DNA: TGTGCCAGCAGTAACCAGGGGAGAGGAGCCTACGAGCAGTACTTC
V: TRBV6-6
J: TRBJ2-7
D: -
size: -

CDR3: CASIPGSSKTDTQYF
DNA: TGTGCCAGCATTCCTGGGTCGTCCAAGACAGATACGCAGTATTTT
V: TRBV28
J: TRBJ2-3
D: -
size: -

CDR3: CASSYNGENTEAFF
DNA: TGTGCCAGCAGTTATAACGGGGAAAACACTGAGGCTTTCTTT
V: TRBV6-6
J: TRBJ1-1
D: -
size: few

CDR3: CASSLRRTYEQYF
DNA: TGTGCCAGCAGCTTGAGGAGAACCTACGAGCAGTACTTC
V: TRBV7-8
J: TRBJ2-7
D: -
size: few

CDR3: CSGYGGRGETQYF
DNA: TGCAGCGGATACGGGGGGCGCGGAGAGACCCAGTACTTC
V: TRBV20-1
J: TRBJ2-5
D: -
size: few

CDR3: CSARLNYGYTF
DNA: TGCAGTGCTCGTTTGAACTATGGCTACACCTTC
V: TRBV20-1
J: TRBJ1-2
D: -
size: -

CDR3: CASSRTGRDGDTQYF
DNA: TGTGCCAGCAGTCGGACAGGGAGGGATGGCGATACGCAGTATTTT
V: TRBV6-6
J: TRBJ2-3
D: -
size: few

CDR3: CSARTPRGGSANEQFF
DNA: TGCAGTGCTAGAACCCCACGGGGGGGAAGTGCCAATGAGCAGTTCTTC
V: TRBV20-1
J: TRBJ2-1
D: TRBD2
size: few

CDR3: CASDRFPGGGAKTQYF
DNA: TGCGCCAGCGACCGTTTTCCTGGCGGGGGGGCAAAGACCCAGTACTTC
V: TRBV5-1
J: TRBJ2-5
D: TRBD2
size: -

CDR3: CASSLRGDTEAFF
DNA: TGTGCCAGCAGCCTTAGAGGAGACACTGAAGCTTTCTTT
V: TRBV3-1
J: TRBJ1-1
D: -
size: many

CDR3: CASSPPRFGSQETQYF
DNA: TGTGCCAGCTCACCACCGCGGTTTGGCTCGCAAGAGACCCAGTACTTC
V: TRBV18
J: TRBJ2-5
D: -
size: -

CDR3: CASSLAGRSPLHF
DNA: TGCGCCAGCAGCTTGGCCGGGAGGTCACCCCTCCACTTT
V: TRBV5-1
J: TRBJ1-6
D: -
size: -

CDR3: CASSPSTETQYF
DNA: TGTGCCAGCAGTCCCAGTACCGAGACCCAGTACTTC
V: TRBV5-1
J: TRBJ2-5
D: -
size: many

CDR3: CASSRGLGTYEQYF
DNA: TGTGCCAGCAGCCGTGGACTAGGGACCTACGAGCAGTACTTC
V: TRBV7-2
J: TRBJ2-7
D: TRBD2
size: -

CDR3: CASTYSQSLNTEAFF
DNA: TGTGCCAGCACCTATTCCCAATCCCTGAACACTGAAGCTTTCTTT
V: TRBV6-1
J: TRBJ1-1
D: -
size: -

CDR3: CASSLQGGSSYEQNF
DNA: TGTGCCAGCAGTTTACAGGGTGGTAGTTCCTACGAGCAGAACTTC
V: TRBV12-3/TRBV12-4
J: TRBJ2-7
D: -
size: -

CDR3: CSAHLVGRDEQYF
DNA: TGCAGTGCTCACTTGGTAGGGAGGGACGAGCAGTACTTC
V: TRBV20-1
J: TRBJ2-7
D: TRBD2
size: -

CDR3: CSARVQGDSEQYF
DNA: TGCAGTGCTAGAGTCCAAGGGGACAGTGAGCAGTACTTC
V: TRBV20-1
J: TRBJ2-7
D: TRBD1
size: -

CDR3: CAISRQIMNTEAFF
DNA: TGTGCCATCAGCCGACAGATAATGAACACTGAAGCTTTCTTT
V: TRBV10-3
J: TRBJ1-1
D: -
size: few

CDR3: CASSLYVPGYNEQFF
DNA: TGTGCCAGCAGTTTATATGTTCCCGGATACAATGAGCAGTTCTTC
V: TRBV27
J: TRBJ2-1
D: -
size: few

CDR3: CASEGQGNRYTF
DNA: TGTGCCAGTGAGGGACAGGGGAATCGCTACACCTTC
V: TRBV2
J: TRBJ1-2
D: TRBD1
size: -

CDR3: CATSRDPLAGGQETQYF
DNA: TGTGCCACCAGCAGAGATCCGCTAGCGGGGGGGCAAGAGACCCAGTACTTC
V: TRBV15
J: TRBJ2-5
D: TRBD2
size: few

CDR3: CANPVGEQYF
DNA: TGTGCGAATCCGGTCGGCGAGCAGTACTTC
V: TRBV27
J: TRBJ2-7
D: -
size: few